A selection of T cell receptor beta chains follows, all from one sample in a study of response to subunit inactivated influenza vaccine. TCRdb recomputed calls from the RT-PCR reads with MiXCR, one row per CDR3 protein. The table includes some 500,000 distinct CDR3 sequences, 13% detected once. This specimen consisted of PBMCs from blood, obtained more than 35 days after vaccination. The receptors stem from a man in his fifties or sixties who received an inactivated influenza vaccine. CDR3s include the opening cysteine and the closing phenylalanine or tryptophan. A D gene is named only where the DNA matches it firmly. Clone size, where shown, is once, few, many, or a class for clones that have expanded.

cdr3_aa cdr3_nt clone_size j_call v_call d_call
CASSPIRDTQYF TGTGCCAGCTCACCAATCCGAGATACGCAGTATTTT few TRBJ2-3 TRBV18 NA
CASSSNYVLGEQYF TGTGCCAGCAGTTCCAATTACGTACTGGGGGAGCAGTACTTC NA TRBJ2-7 TRBV6-2/TRBV6-3 NA
CASSLLHTSTDTQYF TGTGCCAGCAGCTTATTGCACACAAGTACAGATACGCAGTATTTT many TRBJ2-3 TRBV7-9 NA
CNHFRCQVQFF TGCAACCACTTCCGCTGTCAAGTCCAGTTCTTC few TRBJ2-1 TRBV20-1 NA
CASSSPASGRNQETQYF TGTGCCAGCAGTTCTCCGGCTAGCGGGAGAAACCAAGAGACCCAGTACTTC NA TRBJ2-5 TRBV28 TRBD2
CASSGGVQETQYF TGTGCCAGCAGCGGCGGAGTCCAAGAGACCCAGTACTTC many TRBJ2-5 TRBV9 NA
CSGSIGTGGYEQFF TGCAGTGGTAGCATCGGGACAGGGGGCTATGAGCAGTTCTTC few TRBJ2-1 TRBV20-1 TRBD1
CASSYASGEADTQYF TGTGCCAGCAGTTATGCTAGCGGGGAGGCAGATACGCAGTATTTT many TRBJ2-3 TRBV6-2/TRBV6-3 TRBD2
CASRYKDGGELFF TGTGCCAGCAGGTACAAAGACGGCGGGGAGCTGTTTTTT NA TRBJ2-2 TRBV9 NA
CASSYPGRGGETQYF TGTGCCAGCAGTTACCCGGGACGAGGAGGAGAGACCCAGTACTTC few TRBJ2-5 TRBV6-2/TRBV6-3 NA
CASSRAAGNVDTQYF TGCGCCAGCAGCCGGGCGGCGGGGAATGTAGATACGCAGTATTTT many TRBJ2-3 TRBV4-3 NA
CASSLTGGGPGELFF TGTGCCAGCAGCTTAACGGGAGGCGGTCCCGGGGAGCTGTTTTTT few TRBJ2-2 TRBV7-3 NA
CSAVGQGAYEQYF TGCAGTGCCGTGGGACAGGGAGCCTACGAGCAGTACTTC NA TRBJ2-7 TRBV20-1 TRBD1
CASTPGPQSNEQFF TGTGCCAGCACTCCTGGCCCCCAGAGCAATGAGCAGTTCTTC many TRBJ2-1 TRBV12-3/TRBV12-4 NA
CASSRGDGPYEQYF TGTGCCAGCAGCAGAGGGGACGGACCCTACGAGCAGTACTTC few TRBJ2-7 TRBV11-2 NA
CASSSRGRSNTEAFF TGTGCCAGTAGTTCCCGAGGGCGATCGAACACTGAAGCTTTCTTT few TRBJ1-1 TRBV19 NA
CASSRDRGSNTEAFF TGCGCCAGCAGCCGGGACAGGGGGTCGAACACTGAAGCTTTCTTT few TRBJ1-1 TRBV5-1 TRBD1
CASRDQGRYPYEQYF TGTGCCAGCAGAGATCAGGGGAGGTACCCCTACGAGCAGTACTTC few TRBJ2-7 TRBV27 NA
CSVEPPLAPLPDNEQFF TGCAGCGTTGAACCCCCACTAGCGCCCCTACCCGACAATGAGCAGTTCTTC many TRBJ2-1 TRBV29-1 TRBD2
CASSWTSGGSTYEQYF TGCGCCAGCAGTTGGACTAGCGGGGGAAGCACCTACGAGCAGTACTTC NA TRBJ2-7 TRBV5-1 TRBD2
CASSSPGTGTYGYTF TGTGCCAGCAGTTCCCCCGGGACAGGGACCTATGGCTACACCTTC few TRBJ1-2 TRBV27 TRBD1
CASSLILDAYEQYF TGTGCCAGCAGCTTAATTCTAGACGCCTACGAGCAGTACTTC many TRBJ2-7 TRBV7-2 NA
CSARSSPAGMETQYF TGCAGTGCTAGGTCTTCCCCAGCGGGTATGGAGACCCAGTACTTC many TRBJ2-5 TRBV20-1 NA
CASSSRTGRSAFF TGTGCCAGCAGTTCACGGACAGGGAGGAGTGCTTTCTTT few TRBJ1-1 TRBV6-5 TRBD1
CSARDSLHNEQFF TGCAGTGCTAGGGACAGCCTTCACAATGAGCAGTTCTTC few TRBJ2-1 TRBV20-1 NA
CASSPSTRARNEQFF TGTGCCAGCAGTCCGTCAACCCGAGCGCGAAATGAGCAGTTCTTC many TRBJ2-1 TRBV12-3/TRBV12-4 NA
CASSLDREGQYNSPLHF TGTGCCAGCAGCTTGGACAGGGAGGGACAATATAATTCACCCCTCCACTTT NA TRBJ1-6 TRBV5-6 NA